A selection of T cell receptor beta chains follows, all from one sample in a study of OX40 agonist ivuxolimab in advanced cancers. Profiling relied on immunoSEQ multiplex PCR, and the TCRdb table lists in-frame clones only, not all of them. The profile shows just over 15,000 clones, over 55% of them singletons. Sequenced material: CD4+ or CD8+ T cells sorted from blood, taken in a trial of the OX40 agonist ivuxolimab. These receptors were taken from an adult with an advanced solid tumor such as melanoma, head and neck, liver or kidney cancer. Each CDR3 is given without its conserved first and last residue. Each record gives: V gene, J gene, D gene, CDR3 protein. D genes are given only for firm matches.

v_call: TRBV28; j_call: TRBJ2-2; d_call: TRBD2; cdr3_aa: ASSFLLAENTGELF
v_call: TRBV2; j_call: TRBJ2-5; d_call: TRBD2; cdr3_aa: ASSTGGEKETQY
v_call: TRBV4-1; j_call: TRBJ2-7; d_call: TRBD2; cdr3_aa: ASSQAAGGPYEQY
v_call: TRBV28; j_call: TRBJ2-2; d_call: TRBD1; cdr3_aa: ASSSWTGTGGLGELF
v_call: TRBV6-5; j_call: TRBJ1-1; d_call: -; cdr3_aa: ASNLNTEAF
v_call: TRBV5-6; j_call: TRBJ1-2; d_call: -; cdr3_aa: ASSLASFNYGYT
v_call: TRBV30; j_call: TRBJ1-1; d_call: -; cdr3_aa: AWRPGITEAF
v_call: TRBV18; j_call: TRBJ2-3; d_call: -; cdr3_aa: ASSSRPRRTDTQY
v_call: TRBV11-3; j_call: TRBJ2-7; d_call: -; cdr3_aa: ASSLGGTYEQY
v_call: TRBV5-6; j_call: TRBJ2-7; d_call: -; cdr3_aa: ASSFSHEQY
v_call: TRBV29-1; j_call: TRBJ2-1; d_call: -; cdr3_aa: SLGRSPYNEQF
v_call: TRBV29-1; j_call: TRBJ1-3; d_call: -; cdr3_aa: SVEGTASSGNTIY
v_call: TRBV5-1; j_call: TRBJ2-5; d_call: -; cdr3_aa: ASSDLVGMQETQY
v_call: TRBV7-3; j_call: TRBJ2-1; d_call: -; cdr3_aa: ASSSQGAGHNEQF
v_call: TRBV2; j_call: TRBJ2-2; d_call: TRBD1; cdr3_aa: ASSEIGQGVVAGGELF